This T cell receptor (beta chain) was captured by sequencing in a study of cytomegalovirus exposure and HLA in healthy donors. Concerning this clone: Its antigen is still unknown.

Per germline, CDR1 KGHSH and CDR2 LQKENI. Deletions cut 5 bases from V and 0 bases from J, with 18 bases between. CDR3 length equals 17 residues. Study-wide points: A likely sequencing artifact accounted for one observed cluster of highly shared sequence variants. The study found most TCR sequences rare, yet found some public TCRs in many donors.

It was with 60 Vbeta and 13 Jbeta primers that the PCR ran. Original processing methods: As a later analysis found, there were around 86 million unique TCR beta chains, of which about 10 million were shared. Clones were sequenced by immunoSEQ multiplex PCR, and TCRdb holds only the in-frame ones, with some missing. V and J calls and clone size are copied from that table; D and trimming were computed from the DNA. The sample holds around 160,000 clones, around 86% seen once. Everyone who donated was a healthy bone marrow donor. The specimen sequenced was PBMCs. V usage is TRBV18 and J usage is TRBJ2-3; D perhaps matches TRBD2 (5 bases). The source is a human donor in good health. This CDR3 reads CASSGYFRRVSTDTQYF. The CDR3 bases are TGTGCCAGCTCAGGATATTTTCGGCGGGTAAGCACAGATACGCAGTATTTT.